This T cell receptor (beta chain) was recorded in a study of blood T cell repertoires in COVID-19. This table comes from immunoSEQ multiplex PCR, and its TCRdb copy is limited to in-frame clones, with some not included. The sample carries some 260,000 clones, 75% to 95% recorded once. V dropped 5 bases and J dropped 2; count of bases not matched to a gene: 23. CDR1 MGHRA and CDR2 YSYEKL come from the germline V gene. The length of the CDR3 is 21 residues. The genes are TRBV4-1 and TRBJ2-1; TRBD2 agrees at 8 bases. This clonotype originated in a woman aged 18 to 35 who had recovered from COVID-19. Material: PBMCs or T cells enriched from blood (not recorded which). The DNA of the CDR3 is TGCGCCAGCAGCTTAAGAACAGCGGGAGTAGCGGGACCGTCCCCCTACAATGAGCAGTTCTTC. As protein: CASSLRTAGVAGPSPYNEQFF.